One and the same sample provided the 30 T cell receptor beta chains below, sequenced in a study of Ad26.COV2.S vaccination and SARS-CoV-2 variants. Documented treatment: about 20 received Ad26.COV2.S at low or high dose, single or two shots; several received placebo; per-sample allocation not given. The study sampled participants on day 63 after the first vaccine or placebo injection. TCRdb's table, derived via immunoSEQ multiplex PCR, lists solely in-frame clones and lacks some. The sample shows 350,000 to 600,000 clones, roughly nine tenths of them seen only once. Specimen: peripheral blood, collected in a trial of Ad26.COV2.S vaccine versus placebo. These receptors came from a person aged 18-65 years who received the Ad26.COV2.S COVID-19 vaccine or a placebo.

This chain links TRBV7-9 with TRBJ2-5, with 7 bases identical to TRBD2. The germline CDR1 and CDR2 sequences are SEHNR and FQNEAQ (reference sequence). The V segment lost 5 bases and the J segment 3 bases; nucleotides outside the gene matches: 9. This CDR3 contains 15 residues. The CDR3 loop reads CASSTWDYRKETQYF. As DNA, the CDR3 is TGTGCCAGCAGCACCTGGGACTACCGAAAAGAGACCCAGTACTTC.

The table lists this clone with a few counts. The rearrangement links TRBV2 to TRBJ1-5; D is unclear. Germline-derived CDR1 and CDR2 are SNHLY and FYNNEI. The ends were cut back, 3 bases at V and 7 bases at J, with 10 bases in the middle. This CDR3 spans 13 amino acids. CDR3 in DNA: TGTGCCAGCAGTGAGCTCTTAGAGCAGCCCCAGCATTTT. Amino acids: CASSELLEQPQHF. Together with reference TRBV2 and TRBJ1-5, the CDR3 gives the full variable domain: EPEVTQTPSHQVTQMGQEVILRCVPISNHLYFYWYRQILGQKVEFLVSFYNNEISEKSEIFDDQFSVERPDGSNFTLKIRSTKLEDSAMYFCASSELLEQPQHFGDGTRLSIL.

This clone was seen a single time. This chain connects TRBV7-2 to TRBJ2-1, with 9 bases identical to TRBD2. Germline CDR1 reads SGHTA; CDR2 reads FQGNSA. V dropped 3 bases and J dropped 7; count of bases not matched to a gene: 7. The CDR3 runs 15 residues. The CDR3 sequence: CASSFMSGRLNEQFF. The CDR3, as DNA: TGTGCCAGCAGCTTTATGAGCGGGAGGCTAAATGAGCAGTTCTTC.

The chain employs TRBV10-3 and TRBJ2-3; D gene ambiguous. V lost 0 bases and J lost 2, with 6 bases in between. This CDR3 contains 14 residues. Looked up from germline, CDR1 is ENHRY and CDR2 is SYGVKD. This CDR3 reads CAISESRTTDTQYF. The CDR3 nucleotides are TGTGCCATCAGTGAGTCGAGGACCACAGATACGCAGTATTTT.

The rearrangement uses TRBV18 and TRBJ2-3; 7 bases match TRBD1. The ends lost 5 bases at V and 2 bases at J; junction bases unmatched: 7. CDR3 length: 15 amino acids. The germline V gene encodes CDR1 KGHSH and CDR2 LQKENI. The CDR3 sequence is CASSVPGQTTDTQYF. The DNA for the CDR3 is TGTGCCAGCTCAGTCCCGGGACAGACCACAGATACGCAGTATTTT.

This chain connects TRBV2 to TRBJ2-1; D ambiguous. Looked up from germline, CDR1 is SNHLY and CDR2 is FYNNEI. There are 13 residues in the CDR3. Trimming shortened V by 7 bases and J by 5 bases, and 12 bases separated the two germline ends. CDR3 coding DNA: TGTGCCAGCACGTTCCGGCGCAACAATGAGCAGTTCTTC. As protein: CASTFRRNNEQFF.

V is TRBV6-5 and J is TRBJ2-7, with D perhaps matching TRBD2 (6 bases). CDR1 and CDR2 from the germline V gene are MNHEY and SVGAGI. The V end was cut by 2 bases, the J end by 3 bases, with 17 bases between. The CDR3 is 16 residues long. The CDR3 DNA follows: TGTGCCAGCAGTTACGCCCGGGACTTCCAAATCTACGAGCAGTACTTC. As protein: CASSYARDFQIYEQYF.

This rearrangement joins TRBV2 to TRBJ1-1, with TRBD1 identical over 9 bases. Losses at the gene ends were 6 bases for V and 5 bases for J; bases not matched to a gene: 10. The CDR3 is 15 residues long. Germline CDR1 and CDR2: SNHLY and FYNNEI. The DNA of the CDR3 is TGTGCCAGCAGGCTACCGGGACAGGGAAGGACTGAAGCTTTCTTT. Encoded protein: CASRLPGQGRTEAFF.

V usage is TRBV6-1 and J usage is TRBJ2-2, with D tentatively TRBD2 (6 bases). The CDR3 has 19 residues. Germline assignment: CDR1 MNHNS and CDR2 SASEGT. The V and J ends lost 3 bases and 0 bases respectively, with 20 bases between them. CDR3 amino acids: CASSDIPSWGTPNTGELFF. Written as DNA, the CDR3 is TGTGCCAGCAGTGATATCCCCAGTTGGGGGACTCCGAACACCGGGGAGCTGTTTTTT.

The J gene is TRBJ1-3, the V gene TRBV7-2, with D tentatively TRBD1 (5 bases). Germline V gene data show CDR1 as SGHTA and CDR2 as FQGNSA. Trimming cost V 6 bases and J 4 bases, with 16 bases left between them. The CDR3 has 15 amino acids. CDR3 bases: TGTGCCAGCAGGCCCGTGGACGGGGCCGGAAACACCATATATTTT. Translating it yields CASRPVDGAGNTIYF.

The rearrangement joins TRBV5-6 to TRBJ2-1; 8 bases align to TRBD2. The CDR3 runs to 14 residues. V gave up 0 bases and J gave up 8 bases; unmatched junction bases: 4. Germline CDR1 is SGHDT and CDR2 is YYEEEE. DNA for the CDR3: TGTGCCAGCAGCTTGGCCAACGGGGGGGATGAGCAGTTCTTC. It encodes CASSLANGGDEQFF.

The chain employs TRBV30 and TRBJ1-5; 7 positions match TRBD1. Germline CDR1 reads GTSNPN; CDR2 reads SVGIG (reference sequence). V lost 0 bases to trimming and J lost 6 bases; unmatched junction nucleotides: 8. CDR3 length equals 15 residues. CDR3 region: CAWSVQRAGGQPQHF. The DNA of the CDR3 is TGTGCCTGGAGTGTACAGAGGGCAGGGGGTCAGCCCCAGCATTTT.

As regards this clone: Germline is not matched at one junction end, which may reflect a read error. The rearrangement links TRBV4-3 to TRBJ1-6; TRBD1 aligns across 8 bases. This CDR3 is 20 amino acids long. The germline V gene has CDR1 LGHNA and CDR2 YSLEER. CDR3 bases: TGCGCCAGCAGCCAAGGAGCACCCAGACAGGGGTCCTCCTATAATTCTCCCCTCCACTTT. This encodes CASSQGAPRQGSSYNSPLHF.

The rearrangement links TRBV25-1 to TRBJ2-7, with D perhaps TRBD1 or TRBD2 (5 bases each). Germline V gene data show CDR1 as MGHDK and CDR2 as SYGVNS. The CDR3 extends over 14 amino acids. V dropped 0 bases and J dropped 2 bases, with 8 bases sitting between them. The CDR3 coding sequence is TGTGCCAGCAGTGAATATGAGGGGACCTACGAGCAGTACTTC. It yields the protein CASSEYEGTYEQYF.

The J gene is TRBJ1-6, the V gene TRBV9; D is uncertain. The V and J ends lost 4 bases and 1 base respectively, with 12 bases between them. Germline CDR1 is SGDLS and CDR2 is YYNGEE. The CDR3 loop spans 16 amino acids. The CDR3 sequence: CASSPGIWSYNSPLHF. As DNA, the CDR3 is TGTGCCAGCAGCCCAGGTATTTGGTCCTATAATTCACCCCTCCACTTT.

This chain connects TRBV7-8 to TRBJ2-5, with a weak D call TRBD2 (5 bases). CDR3 length equals 17 residues. CDR1 is SGHVS and CDR2 is FQNEAQ in the germline V gene. Trimming cost V 4 bases and J 4 bases, with 22 bases left between them. CDR3 region: CASSSRNNRGMGETQYF. The CDR3 DNA follows: TGTGCCAGCAGCTCGCGCAACAATAGAGGGATGGGAGAGACCCAGTACTTC.

The CDR3: CASSPGTGEGKLFF. The CDR3, as DNA: TGTGCCAGCAGCCCCGGGACAGGGGAGGGAAAACTGTTTTTT. The chain joins TRBV14 to TRBJ1-4; 10 bases are shared with TRBD1. Germline V lookup: CDR1 SGHDN, CDR2 FVKESK. V lost 4 bases and J lost 10; bases outside the gene matches: 6. The CDR3 is 14 residues long.

This clone was observed once. The rearrangement joins TRBV9 to TRBJ2-7; possibly TRBD2 for D (5 bases). This CDR3 region has 15 residues. V lost 0 bases, J lost 3 bases, and 13 bases lay in between. CDR1 is SGDLS, CDR2 YYNGEE, per germline. The CDR3 nucleotides read TGTGCCAGCAGCGTAGCGACGGGAATTATCTACGAGCAGTACTTC. Protein: CASSVATGIIYEQYF.

The rearrangement links TRBV7-3 to TRBJ2-1, with TRBD2 as a possible D gene (7 bases). The CDR3 has 16 amino acids. The germline V gene has CDR1 SGHTA and CDR2 FQGTGA. The V end was cut by 8 bases, the J end by 4 bases, with 21 bases between. CDR3 sequence reads: CASGLIGGGAYNEQFF. CDR3 nucleotide sequence: TGTGCCAGCGGCCTAATAGGGGGAGGGGCATACAATGAGCAGTTCTTC. Full variable domain (missing parts from reference TRBV7-3 and TRBJ2-1): GAGVSQTPSNKVTEKGKYVELRCDPISGHTALYWYRQSLGQGPEFLIYFQGTGAADDSGLPNDRFFAVRPEGSVSTLKIQRTERGDSAVYLCASGLIGGGAYNEQFFGPGTRLTVL.

The CDR3 reads CASSIRGTSGANVLTF. CDR3 nucleotide sequence: TGTGCCAGTAGTATTAGGGGGACAAGTGGGGCCAACGTCCTGACTTTC. J is TRBJ2-6 and V is TRBV19; TRBD1 might be the D (6 bases). The germline CDR1 and CDR2 sequences are LNHDA and SQIVND (reference sequence). Trimming stripped 3 bases from V and 3 bases from J, with 12 bases between. There are 16 residues in the CDR3.

The chain is built from TRBV29-1 and TRBJ2-7; a weak D match, TRBD1 (5 bases). Germline values: CDR1 SQVTM, CDR2 ANQGSEA. V was shortened by 5 bases and J by 5 bases, with 16 bases between the two germline ends. CDR3 size: 13 residues. The CDR3, as DNA: TGCAGCGTTAATACAGGTAGTCCCCACGAGCAGTACTTC. This gives the protein CSVNTGSPHEQYF.

The V gene is TRBV5-1, the J gene TRBJ2-7; 8 bases are shared with TRBD2. V trimming: 3 bases; J trimming: 4 bases; junction bases outside the gene matches: 9. Germline CDR1 reads SGHRS; CDR2 reads YFSETQ. The CDR3 totals 15 residues. CDR3 nucleotide sequence: TGCGCCAGCAGCTCGGGGGGGGTAGGGGGGTACGAGCAGTACTTC. It codes for CASSSGGVGGYEQYF.

V usage is TRBV13 and J usage is TRBJ2-7; D unclear. The CDR3 consists of 15 residues. V gave up 0 bases and J gave up 0 bases, with 9 bases separating them. CDR1 and CDR2 from the germline V gene are PRHDT and FYEKMQ (reference sequence). The CDR3 nucleotides read TGTGCCAGCAGCTTAGGGCACAGCCTCTCCTACGAGCAGTACTTC. Translating gives CASSLGHSLSYEQYF.

As for this clone: Compared with germline, one end of the junction differs, possibly owing to a read error. This chain uses TRBV6-5 with TRBJ2-4, with D possibly matching TRBD2 (5 bases). This CDR3 is 11 amino acids long. Per germline, CDR1 MNHEY and CDR2 SVGAGI. The CDR3 is CASSPEQRRPF. CDR3 DNA sequence: TGTGCCAGCAGTCCAGAACAGAGGAGGCCCTTC.

This rearrangement joins TRBV10-2 to TRBJ2-1; 8 positions match TRBD2. Germline-derived CDR1 and CDR2 are WSHSY and SAAADI. The CDR3 has 14 residues. J lost 9 bases, V lost 6 bases, and 10 bases had no gene match. In nucleotides, the CDR3 is TGCGCCAGCAGGGATAGCGGGGTGATCGCTGAGCAGTTCTTC. It encodes CASRDSGVIAEQFF.

This clone was detected once. The genes are TRBV2 and TRBJ2-7; TRBD2 aligns across 8 bases. Trimming cost V 6 bases and J 0 bases; bases outside gene matches: 7. The CDR3 is made up of 15 amino acids. Germline CDR1 and CDR2: SNHLY and FYNNEI. CDR3 region: CASRASGGNSYEQYF. Written as DNA, the CDR3 is TGTGCCAGCAGAGCAAGCGGGGGCAACTCCTACGAGCAGTACTTC.

The rearrangement links TRBV9 to TRBJ1-2; TRBD1 is a possible D gene (6 bases). Trimming removed 2 bases from V and 4 bases from J, with 12 bases in between. In germline, CDR1 is SGDLS, CDR2 YYNGEE. The CDR3 runs 14 residues. The CDR3 sequence is CASSVGGATYGYTF. Written as DNA, the CDR3 is TGTGCCAGCAGCGTCGGGGGCGCAACCTATGGCTACACCTTC.

With regard to this clone: Different DNA sequences within this sample yield the same CDR3. The rearrangement uses TRBV6-2 or TRBV6-3 and TRBJ2-5, with D possibly called TRBD1 or TRBD2 (5 bases each). V shed 3 bases and J shed 5 bases, with 13 bases lying between them. The CDR3 has 14 amino acids. In germline, CDR1 is MNHEY, CDR2 SVGEGT. The CDR3 DNA follows: TGTGCCAGCAGTTATGGGACGGCCGCGGAGACCCAGTACTTC. It yields the protein CASSYGTAAETQYF.

The rearrangement uses TRBV6-5 and TRBJ1-1, with D uncertain. Germline CDR1 is MNHEY and CDR2 is SVGAGI. The CDR3 loop spans 13 amino acids. V was shortened by 7 bases and J by 1 base, with 10 bases between the two germline ends. CDR3 DNA sequence: TGTGCCAGCAAACTGGGCAGGAACACTGAAGCTTTCTTT. This gives the protein CASKLGRNTEAFF.

The chain is built from TRBV7-3 and TRBJ2-3, with D possibly being TRBD2 (6 bases). Per germline, CDR1 SGHTA and CDR2 FQGTGA. Trimming cost V 6 bases and J 2 bases, with 18 bases left between them. The CDR3 contains 16 residues. The CDR3: CASSSRGSGYTDTQYF. The CDR3 DNA reads TGTGCCAGCAGTTCCAGAGGTAGCGGCTACACAGATACGCAGTATTTT. The whole variable domain, remainder taken from reference TRBV7-3 and TRBJ2-3, is GAGVSQTPSNKVTEKGKYVELRCDPISGHTALYWYRQSLGQGPEFLIYFQGTGAADDSGLPNDRFFAVRPEGSVSTLKIQRTERGDSAVYLCASSSRGSGYTDTQYFGPGTRLTVL.